This T cell receptor (beta chain) was obtained from a study of control samples from healthy donors and cancer patients (dated by TCRdb to about 2020). As for this clone: The antigen it recognizes is unknown. No qualities accompany the bases; no much larger clone lies one base away.

Library construction relied on the immunoSEQ multiplex PCR assay. Sourced from immuneACCESS, this table was stored by TCRdb with only in-frame sequences that have V and J called. A share of the clones is absent; for the studies checked, an unresolved V gene accounts for under half, and the remainder has no known explanation. The sample table holds approximately 210,000 clones, of which 91% were seen once. The ten biggest clones cover approximately 1.8% of the sample. According to the germline V gene (reference sequence), CDR1 reads SEHNR and CDR2 reads FQNEAQ. From cysteine to phenylalanine, the CDR3 is 15 amino acids long. The retained sequence is limited to the CDR3, 45 bases, with the frame set at the first base. V is cut back by 5 bases and J by 2 bases, with 5 bases in the junction unmatched.

The sequence derives from a young man in good health. The receptor chain draws on TRBV7-9 and TRBJ2-3, with 9 central nucleotides matching TRBD1. Sequenced: blood. At the DNA level, the sequence is TGTGCCAGCAGCGTTAACAGGGGGCACACAGATACGCAGTATTTT. This translates into CASSVNRGHTDTQYF. Joined to the reference TRBV7-9 and TRBJ2-3 proteins, this CDR3 gives the full variable domain: DTGVSQNPRHKITKRGQNVTFRCDPISEHNRLYWYRQTLGQGPEFLTYFQNEAQLEKSRLLSDRFSAERPKGSFSTLEIQRTEQGDSAMYLCASSVNRGHTDTQYFGPGTRLTVL.